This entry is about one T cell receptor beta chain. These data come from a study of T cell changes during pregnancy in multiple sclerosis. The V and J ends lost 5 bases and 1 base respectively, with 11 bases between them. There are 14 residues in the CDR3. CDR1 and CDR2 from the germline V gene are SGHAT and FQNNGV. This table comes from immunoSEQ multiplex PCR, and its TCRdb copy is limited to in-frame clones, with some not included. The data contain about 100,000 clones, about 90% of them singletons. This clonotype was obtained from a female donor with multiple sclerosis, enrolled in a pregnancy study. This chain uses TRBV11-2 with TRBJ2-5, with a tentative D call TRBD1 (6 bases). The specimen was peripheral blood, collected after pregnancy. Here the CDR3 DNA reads TGTGCCAGCAGCAAACGGACAGTCCAAGAGACCCAGTACTTC. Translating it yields CASSKRTVQETQYF. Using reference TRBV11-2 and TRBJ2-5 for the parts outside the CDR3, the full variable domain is EAGVAQSPRYKIIEKRQSVAFWCNPISGHATLYWYQQILGQGPKLLIQFQNNGVVDDSQLPKDRFSAERLKGVDSTLKIQPAKLEDSAVYLCASSKRTVQETQYFGPGTRLLVL.